These 8 T cell receptor beta chains share one sample of origin, sequenced in a study of T-cell memory formation after mild COVID-19. Using its own MiXCR run on the 5' RACE reads, TCRdb lists one record per CDR3 protein. The data show about 110,000 distinct CDR3 sequences, around 11% seen once. The sample was PBMCs or a T cell subset sorted from them (not recorded which). The receptors shown here come from an adult woman who had mild COVID-19 (a few samples of this study predate the infection). Cell type and time point are not known.

J is TRBJ2-1 and V is TRBV18, with 8 bases fitting TRBD2. Germline V lookup: CDR1 KGHSH, CDR2 LQKENI. Trimming took 6 bases from V and 1 from J; bases not matched to a gene: 8. This CDR3 has 16 amino acids. CDR3 in DNA: TGTGCCAGCTCCCCGGGCAGCGGGAGTTCCTACAATGAGCAGTTCTTC. It specifies CASSPGSGSSYNEQFF.

The J gene is TRBJ2-1, the V gene TRBV2; either TRBD1 or TRBD2 may fit D (5 bases each). The CDR3 is made up of 14 amino acids. V was shortened by 10 bases and J by 4 bases, with 17 bases between the two germline ends. Germline V gene sequence: CDR1 SNHLY, CDR2 FYNNEI. CDR3 in DNA: TGTGCCATTCCTACCGGGACGGTTTACAATGAGCAGTTCTTC. Its translation: CAIPTGTVYNEQFF.

The V call is TRBV24-1, the J call TRBJ2-1; 8 bases map to TRBD2. CDR3 length: 16 residues. CDR1 KGHDR and CDR2 SFDVKD come from the germline V gene. The J segment lost 7 bases and the V segment lost 4 bases, leaving 11 bases of the junction unmatched. This CDR3 is CATSEVGRANVNEQFF. CDR3 coding DNA: TGTGCCACCAGTGAGGTCGGGAGGGCCAATGTTAATGAGCAGTTCTTC.

Only a few counts were recorded for this clonotype. The chain couples TRBV6-5 to TRBJ2-2; 7 bases are a match to TRBD1. This CDR3 is built from 15 residues. CDR1 is MNHEY and CDR2 is SVGAGI in the germline V gene. J was trimmed by 1 base and V by 5 bases; bases with no gene match: 4. The CDR3 DNA follows: TGTGCCAGCAGTGCCCAGGGGGAGAACACCGGGGAGCTGTTTTTT. Amino acids: CASSAQGENTGELFF.

V gene TRBV27 combines with J gene TRBJ2-7; weak D call: TRBD1 (6 bases). Germline CDR1 MNHEY, CDR2 SMNVEV (reference sequence). The CDR3 length is 16 residues. The V end lost 5 bases, the J end lost 3 bases, and 20 bases lay between the germline ends. CDR3 sequence: CASSPLVLQGFYEQYF. The CDR3 DNA reads TGTGCCAGCAGTCCCCTTGTTTTGCAGGGGTTCTACGAGCAGTACTTC.

The rearrangement links TRBV7-9 to TRBJ2-7, with unresolved D. CDR1 and CDR2 (germline): SEHNR, FQNEAQ (reference sequence). The CDR3 spans 14 residues. Trimming took off 5 bases at V and 1 base at J, with 12 bases between the two ends. The CDR3 loop reads CASSPRTDSYEQYF. CDR3 sequence (DNA): TGTGCCAGCAGCCCACGGACGGATTCCTACGAGCAGTACTTC.

The genes are TRBV6-6 and TRBJ2-3; 8 bases map to TRBD2. The CDR3 covers 16 residues. The V gene's germline CDR1 is MNHNY and CDR2 SVGAGI (reference sequence). The V and J ends lost 0 bases and 5 bases, in that order; junction bases with no gene match: 7. DNA of the CDR3: TGTGCCAGCAGTTACTCGTTCGACCGGGAGGGAGATACGCAGTATTTT. This sequence encodes CASSYSFDREGDTQYF.

This clonotype was picked up one time. This chain joins TRBV12-3 or TRBV12-4 and TRBJ2-7, with TRBD1 matching over 10 bases. The junction had 16 bases not matched to a gene; V was cut back by 6 bases and J by 5 bases. The CDR3 loop spans 17 amino acids. Here the CDR3 reads CASSNYRDRGKHHEQYF. The DNA for the CDR3 is TGTGCCAGCAGCAACTACCGGGACAGGGGTAAGCACCACGAGCAGTACTTC.